This passage covers 2 T cell receptor beta chains from one sample sequenced in a study of T-cell reconstitution after alpha-beta-depleted transplantation in children. Construction of the TCRbeta library involved unique molecular identifiers. A single record per CDR3 protein comes from TCRdb applying MiXCR to the PCR reads. The data hold fewer than 750,000 distinct CDR3 sequences, with more than 20% observed a single time. The sample was PBMCs, mostly from graft donor cells, taken 360 days after TCRalphabeta/CD19-depleted stem cell transplant. The receptor source for this set is a boy younger than two who had a stem cell transplant for acute myeloid leukemia, so the T cells may come from the graft donor.

This clonotype showed up many times. CDR3 bases: TGTGCCAGCAGTTTAGGGCTGGGACTCTACGAGCAGTACTTC. This translates into CASSLGLGLYEQYF. This rearrangement joins TRBV12-3 or TRBV12-4 to TRBJ2-7; tentatively, D is TRBD2 (6 bases). V gave up 1 base and J gave up 3 bases, with 10 bases separating them. This CDR3 region has 14 residues.

The table lists this clonotype with a few counts. This sequence joins TRBV3-1 and TRBJ1-1, with a tentative D call TRBD1 (5 bases). Germline CDR1 and CDR2: LGHDT and YNNKEL (reference sequence). V was cut by 0 bases and J by 7 bases, with 6 bases left in between. The CDR3 is made up of 12 amino acids. This CDR3 is CASSQDDSEAFF. The CDR3 DNA sequence: TGTGCCAGCAGCCAAGATGACAGTGAAGCTTTCTTT.